The 19 T cell receptor beta chains given below trace back to one sample, sequenced in a study of blood T cell repertoires in COVID-19 (dated by TCRdb to between 2020 and 2021). Library preparation used the immunoSEQ multiplex PCR assay. The immuneACCESS repertoire file appears here via TCRdb, limited to in-frame rearrangements. These files lack a portion of the clones; in checked studies, under half of the deficit traces to unresolved V genes, and the cause of the others is not known. The sample table holds approximately 400,000 clones, of which approximately 89% were seen once. The top ten clones comprise about 0.9% of the sample. The specimen sequenced was PBMCs or T cells enriched from blood (not recorded which). The origin of the receptors is a woman aged 40 to 50 who had been exposed to COVID-19.

There are a few counts of this clone. The genes are TRBV19 and TRBJ1-2, with TRBD1 identical over 10 bases. J gave up 2 bases and V 4 bases, and 4 bases lay outside the gene matches. Per germline, CDR1 LNHDA and CDR2 SQIVND (reference sequence). The CDR3 totals 15 residues. CDR3 residues: CASSTRQGANYGYTF. The CDR3 coding sequence is TGTGCCAGTAGTACGCGACAGGGGGCAAACTATGGCTACACCTTC.

This chain connects TRBV5-4 to TRBJ1-2; D possibly corresponds to TRBD1 (5 bases). The V end lost 4 bases, the J end lost 7 bases, and 11 bases lay between the germline ends. This CDR3 is 12 amino acids long. The V gene's germline CDR1 is SGHNT and CDR2 YYREEE (reference sequence). CDR3 amino acids: CASSLGTSGYTF. In DNA form, the CDR3 reads TGTGCCAGCAGCCTGGGGACTAGTGGCTACACCTTC.

The CDR3 protein is CASSFGTAPYNEQFF. CDR3 sequence (DNA): TGTGCCAGCAGCTTTGGGACAGCTCCCTACAATGAGCAGTTCTTC. This chain connects TRBV7-2 to TRBJ2-1; TRBD1 matches at 7 bases. Germline values: CDR1 SGHTA, CDR2 FQGNSA. V shed 3 bases and J 2 bases; nucleotides not matched to a gene: 4. The CDR3 has 15 amino acids. The variable domain in full, completed from reference TRBV7-2 and TRBJ2-1, reads GAGVSQSPSNKVTEKGKDVELRCDPISGHTALYWYRQSLGQGLEFLIYFQGNSAPDKSGLPSDRFSAERTGGSVSTLTIQRTQQEDSAVYLCASSFGTAPYNEQFFGPGTRLTVL.

The chain carries TRBV29-1 and TRBJ1-1, with D perhaps matching TRBD1 (6 bases). Germline V lookup: CDR1 SQVTM, CDR2 ANQGSEA. Trimming shortened V by 3 bases and J by 5 bases, and 13 bases separated the two germline ends. There are 13 residues in the CDR3. CDR3 bases: TGCAGCGTTGAGCTACAGGGAACTACTGAAGCTTTCTTT. Its protein product is CSVELQGTTEAFF.

This clone was observed once. This chain links TRBV15 with TRBJ2-7; a possible D gene is TRBD2 (7 bases). V lost 8 bases to trimming and J lost 3 bases, with 14 bases between them. CDR3 size: 13 residues. The germline gives CDR1 LNHNV, CDR2 YYDKDF (reference sequence). The CDR3: CATGRGASYEQYF. The CDR3 DNA reads TGTGCCACCGGCCGGGGGGCGAGCTACGAGCAGTACTTC.

V and J are TRBV29-1 and TRBJ1-2, with a tentative D call TRBD1 (6 bases). In germline, CDR1 is SQVTM, CDR2 ANQGSEA. Deletions cut 6 bases from V and 0 bases from J, with 14 bases between. The CDR3 has 14 residues. DNA of the CDR3: TGCAGCGTAACCAGGGACACAGCTAACTATGGCTACACCTTC. Translation: CSVTRDTANYGYTF.

The chain links TRBV19 to TRBJ1-2; no reliable D call. CDR3 length equals 13 residues. From germline, CDR1 is LNHDA and CDR2 SQIVND (reference sequence). V dropped 5 bases and J dropped 3 bases, with 10 bases sitting between them. The CDR3 coding sequence is TGTGCCAGTAGTCCAGCGGGAGACTATGGCTACACCTTC. This gives the protein CASSPAGDYGYTF.

The rearrangement joins TRBV24-1 to TRBJ2-1, with 10 bases lining up with TRBD2. The V segment lost 1 base and the J segment 8 bases; nucleotides outside the gene matches: 7. This CDR3 has 16 amino acids. Germline CDR1 KGHDR, CDR2 SFDVKD. This CDR3 is CATSDFSASGSDEQFF. For the CDR3, the DNA is TGTGCCACCAGTGATTTTAGCGCTAGCGGGAGCGATGAGCAGTTCTTC.

The J gene is TRBJ1-5, the V gene TRBV30; 9 bases align to TRBD1. This CDR3 comprises 16 residues. V dropped 7 bases and J dropped 4; count of bases not matched to a gene: 14. The germline gives CDR1 GTSNPN, CDR2 SVGIG (reference sequence). CDR3 sequence (DNA): TGTGCCTTTACCTCCGGGACAGGGAGGGCTAATCAGCCCCAGCATTTT. Amino acids: CAFTSGTGRANQPQHF.

V is TRBV30 and J is TRBJ2-2, with D tentatively TRBD2 (6 bases). The V and J ends lost 7 bases and 7 bases respectively, with 16 bases between them. CDR1 and CDR2 (germline): GTSNPN, SVGIG (reference sequence). CDR3 length: 13 amino acids. The CDR3 reads CAFPAVRGGELFF. CDR3 DNA sequence: TGTGCCTTTCCCGCCGTGCGGGGCGGGGAGCTGTTTTTT.

The CDR3 DNA reads as TGTGCCAGCTCACGGACTGATACGTCCTACGAGCAGTACTTC. Residues: CASSRTDTSYEQYF. The chain joins TRBV18 to TRBJ2-7; D is perhaps TRBD2 (5 bases). Trimming took off 4 bases at V and 1 base at J, with 11 bases between the two ends. Germline V lookup: CDR1 KGHSH, CDR2 LQKENI. The CDR3 sequence is 14 residues long.

This chain links TRBV19 with TRBJ2-1; D perhaps matches TRBD2 (6 bases). Trimming left V 6 bases short and J 3 bases short, with 12 bases between. The germline gives CDR1 LNHDA, CDR2 SQIVND (reference sequence). The CDR3 runs to 14 residues. The CDR3 sequence is CASSTAGSYNEQFF. CDR3 in DNA: TGTGCCAGTAGCACAGCGGGTAGCTACAATGAGCAGTTCTTC.

The chain links TRBV7-8 to TRBJ1-5; TRBD1 is a possible D gene (5 bases). Trimming shortened V by 5 bases and J by 0 bases, and 17 bases separated the two germline ends. Germline values: CDR1 SGHVS, CDR2 FQNEAQ. This CDR3 region has 17 residues. The CDR3 DNA is TGTGCCAGCAGCCCCAAAACGACAGCCTATAGCAATCAGCCCCAGCATTTT. Protein sequence: CASSPKTTAYSNQPQHF.

The chain employs TRBV29-1 and TRBJ1-1, with D perhaps TRBD1 (5 bases). V gave up 6 bases and J gave up 4 bases, with 12 bases separating them. CDR1 is SQVTM and CDR2 is ANQGSEA in the germline V gene. There are 12 residues in the CDR3. The CDR3 bases are TGCAGCGTCCCAATCGGGGGCACTGAAGCTTTCTTT. It is translated as CSVPIGGTEAFF.

The chain uses TRBV5-6 and TRBJ1-1, with D perhaps TRBD1 (5 bases). The V gene lost 4 bases and the J gene lost 5 bases, with 15 bases spanning the gap. CDR1 and CDR2 from the germline V gene are SGHDT and YYEEEE. This CDR3 comprises 14 residues. The CDR3 sequence: CASSPRGGRTEAFF. The CDR3 coding sequence is TGTGCCAGCAGCCCCCGGGGGGGTAGGACTGAAGCTTTCTTT.

The chain has TRBV7-2 and TRBJ2-7; 7 positions match TRBD2. J was trimmed by 0 bases and V by 1 base; bases with no gene match: 9. CDR1 is SGHTA and CDR2 is FQGNSA in the germline V gene. CDR3 length equals 17 residues. The CDR3 bases are TGTGCCAGCAGCTTAGGTTCAACGGGGGGTAGCTCCTACGAGCAGTACTTC. Translation gives CASSLGSTGGSSYEQYF.

On this clone: Additional DNA sequences in this sample encode the identical CDR3. V and J are TRBV29-1 and TRBJ1-3; 7 bases line up with TRBD1. The CDR3 sequence is 14 residues long. Germline CDR1 and CDR2: SQVTM and ANQGSEA. The ends lost 3 bases at V and 0 bases at J; junction bases unmatched: 2. CDR3 nucleotides: TGCAGCGTTGAGGCAGGGGGCTCTGGAAACACCATATATTTT. Its protein product is CSVEAGGSGNTIYF.

The CDR3 DNA sequence: TGCAGCGTTGGGGGCTCACCCTCCTCTGGAAACACCATATATTTT. Translated: CSVGGSPSSGNTIYF. This chain connects TRBV29-1 to TRBJ1-3; D possibly corresponds to TRBD1 (5 bases). Per germline, CDR1 SQVTM and CDR2 ANQGSEA. The CDR3 covers 15 residues. Trimming cost V 4 bases and J 0 bases, with 13 bases left between them.

This clone was observed a single time. V and J are TRBV5-4 and TRBJ2-2, with 9 bases that match TRBD1. After removal of 4 bases from V and 4 bases from J, the junction contained 11 bases not matched to a gene. CDR1 and CDR2 from the germline V gene are SGHNT and YYREEE (reference sequence). The CDR3 has 17 amino acids. The CDR3 region is CASSGIPQGAATGELFF. In nucleotides, the CDR3 is TGTGCCAGCAGCGGCATACCACAGGGGGCCGCCACCGGGGAGCTGTTTTTT.